The 22 T cell receptor beta chains below all came from one sample that was sequenced in a study of blood T cell repertoires in COVID-19. Sequenced by immunoSEQ multiplex PCR; TCRdb stores in-frame clones only, minus some. The sample carries roughly 98,000 clones, about 81% recorded once. Material: peripheral blood. The receptors shown here come from a human donor in a cohort sampled during active COVID-19.

This chain connects TRBV6-5 to TRBJ1-2, with D unclear. Germline V gene data show CDR1 as MNHEY and CDR2 as SVGAGI. Trimming took off 5 bases at V and 2 bases at J, with 6 bases between the two ends. This CDR3 has 12 amino acids. DNA for the CDR3: TGTGCCAGCAGTAAACAAAACTATGGCTACACCTTC. Translating gives CASSKQNYGYTF.

J is TRBJ1-2 and V is TRBV28; a possible D gene is TRBD1 (6 bases). V was pared by 7 bases and J by 6 bases, with 27 bases between. Germline loops: CDR1 MDHEN, CDR2 SYDVKM. The CDR3 covers 17 residues. CDR3 loop: CASNPPTVDWGRNGYTF. The CDR3 region has the DNA TGTGCCAGCAACCCCCCGACGGTTGACTGGGGGCGCAATGGCTACACCTTC.

The V and J genes are TRBV24-1 and TRBJ2-3; 7 positions match TRBD2. Germline V gene data show CDR1 as KGHDR and CDR2 as SFDVKD. Trimming at V came to 9 bases and at J to 3 bases, leaving 2 bases not matched to a gene. The CDR3 runs 12 residues. The CDR3 DNA is TGTGCCACCTCTAGCGGAACAGATACGCAGTATTTT. Its protein is CATSSGTDTQYF.

V and J are TRBV7-2 and TRBJ1-2; D is unclear. Trimming cost V 3 bases and J 3 bases, with 8 bases left between them. From germline, CDR1 is SGHTA and CDR2 FQGNSA. This CDR3 has 13 residues. The DNA for the CDR3 is TGTGCCAGCAGCTTTGACACCTACTATGGCTACACCTTC. Translating gives CASSFDTYYGYTF.

The J gene is TRBJ1-1, the V gene TRBV7-8; D is undetermined. Trimming left V 1 base short and J 11 bases short, with 17 bases between. This CDR3 comprises 14 residues. Germline V CDR1 and CDR2: SGHVS, FQNEAQ. The CDR3 nucleotides are TGTGCCAGCAGCTTAGGAGGCAGTTCCTTGGTGGCTTTCTTT. Protein: CASSLGGSSLVAFF.

The rearrangement uses TRBV28 and TRBJ1-5; D is perhaps TRBD1 (5 bases). V was shortened by 6 bases and J by 0 bases, with 12 bases between the two germline ends. Germline V gives CDR1 MDHEN, CDR2 SYDVKM. The CDR3 contains 15 residues. The CDR3 loop is CASRLGGTSNQPQHF. DNA for the CDR3: TGTGCCAGCAGATTGGGGGGTACTAGCAATCAGCCCCAGCATTTT.

V and J are TRBV5-6 and TRBJ2-5; 8 nucleotides agree with TRBD1. Trimming cost V 1 base and J 4 bases; bases outside gene matches: 6. Per germline, CDR1 SGHDT and CDR2 YYEEEE. CDR3 length: 15 residues. This chain's CDR3 is CASSLPQGAGETQYF. CDR3 in DNA: TGTGCCAGCAGCTTGCCGCAGGGGGCCGGAGAGACCCAGTACTTC.

The chain employs TRBV24-1 and TRBJ2-1, with D maybe TRBD1 (5 bases). The CDR3 consists of 16 residues. V lost 7 bases and J lost 7, with 22 bases in between. Germline V gives CDR1 KGHDR, CDR2 SFDVKD. The CDR3 DNA reads as TGTGCCACCAGCGGGCATGGTATGGGCAGGGAAAATGAGCAGTTCTTC. The encoded protein is CATSGHGMGRENEQFF.

This chain uses TRBV4-1 with TRBJ2-3, with 13 bases fitting TRBD2. J was trimmed by 3 bases and V by 0 bases; bases with no gene match: 9. This CDR3 region has 19 residues. The germline V gene has CDR1 MGHRA and CDR2 YSYEKL. The CDR3 loop is CASSQEIGLAGATTDTQYF. Written as DNA, the CDR3 is TGCGCCAGCAGCCAAGAGATAGGACTAGCGGGGGCCACGACAGATACGCAGTATTTT.

This clone was seen once. The J gene is TRBJ2-1, the V gene TRBV11-2, with 7 bases fitting TRBD2. CDR3 size: 13 residues. Germline CDR1 and CDR2: SGHAT and FQNNGV. The V segment lost 5 bases and the J segment 5 bases; nucleotides outside the gene matches: 3. This CDR3 is CASSIGGDNEQFF. The DNA for the CDR3 is TGTGCCAGCAGCATTGGGGGGGACAATGAGCAGTTCTTC.

This sequence joins TRBV6-2 or TRBV6-3 and TRBJ2-5; 11 bases are shared with TRBD2. Germline V gene lookup returns CDR1 MNHEY and CDR2 SVGEGT. Trimming removed 5 bases from V and 4 bases from J; junction bases left unmatched: 6. The CDR3 contains 15 residues. The DNA of the CDR3 is TGTGCCAGCAGTCGTGGGCTAGCGGGGGGAGAGACCCAGTACTTC. Protein: CASSRGLAGGETQYF.

This clone was picked up one time. This sequence joins TRBV27 and TRBJ1-1; possible D gene TRBD1, 6 bases. The CDR3 has 15 amino acids. The germline gives CDR1 MNHEY, CDR2 SMNVEV (reference sequence). The ends were cut back, 5 bases at V and 5 bases at J, with 18 bases in the middle. CDR3 coding DNA: TGTGCCAGCAGTCCTCTAGGGGCAGGGGAAACTGAAGCTTTCTTT. This sequence encodes CASSPLGAGETEAFF.

The chain is built from TRBV15 and TRBJ2-6, with 7 bases that match TRBD2. Germline values: CDR1 LNHNV, CDR2 YYDKDF (reference sequence). The CDR3 sequence is 15 residues long. V lost 5 bases and J lost 0; bases outside the gene matches: 1. DNA for the CDR3: TGTGCCACCAGCGGGGGGGGCTCTGGGGCCAACGTCCTGACTTTC. It translates to CATSGGGSGANVLTF.

This chain uses TRBV20-1 with TRBJ1-1; D unclear. The CDR3 consists of 11 residues. The ends were cut back, 0 bases at V and 8 bases at J, with 7 bases in the middle. Germline CDR1 and CDR2: DFQATT and SNEGSKA (reference sequence). The CDR3 nucleotides read TGCAGTGCTAGAGACTTCCCCGAAGCTTTCTTT. Translation: CSARDFPEAFF.

J is TRBJ2-2 and V is TRBV5-4, with 9 bases identical to TRBD1. Losses at the gene ends were 0 bases for V and 5 bases for J; bases not matched to a gene: 2. The CDR3 consists of 15 residues. The germline V gene encodes CDR1 SGHNT and CDR2 YYREEE (reference sequence). CDR3 loop: CASSLDRGRTGELFF. CDR3 sequence (DNA): TGTGCCAGCAGCTTGGACAGGGGGCGGACCGGGGAGCTGTTTTTT.

The rearrangement uses TRBV5-4 and TRBJ2-1, with 7 bases that match TRBD1. The CDR3 is made up of 16 amino acids. Germline V CDR1 and CDR2: SGHNT, YYREEE (reference sequence). Losses at the gene ends were 3 bases for V and 2 bases for J; bases not matched to a gene: 8. DNA of the CDR3: TGTGCCAGCAGCTCACAGACAGGGCTACCCTACAATGAGCAGTTCTTC. The encoded protein is CASSSQTGLPYNEQFF.

This clone occurred once. The genes are TRBV6-5 and TRBJ2-5, with 9 bases fitting TRBD2. This CDR3 has 15 amino acids. Trimming cost V 0 bases and J 3 bases; bases outside gene matches: 2. Germline V lookup: CDR1 MNHEY, CDR2 SVGAGI. DNA of the CDR3: TGTGCCAGCAGTTACTCGGCTAGCGGGGAAGAGACCCAGTACTTC. This gives the protein CASSYSASGEETQYF.

The chain carries TRBV28 and TRBJ2-3, with a weak D call TRBD2 (5 bases). This CDR3 has 16 amino acids. The V end lost 0 bases, the J end lost 4 bases, and 14 bases lay between the germline ends. Per germline, CDR1 MDHEN and CDR2 SYDVKM. CDR3 amino acids: CASSLCWASRPDTQYF. The CDR3 DNA reads TGTGCCAGCAGTTTATGCTGGGCTAGCCGGCCAGATACGCAGTATTTT. The full variable domain, in which reference TRBV28 and TRBJ2-3 provide the parts outside the CDR3, is DVKVTQSSRYLVKRTGEKVFLECVQDMDHENMFWYRQDPGLGLRLIYFSYDVKMKEKGDIPEGYSVSREKKERFSLILESASTNQTSMYLCASSLCWASRPDTQYFGPGTRLTVL.

The chain carries TRBV6-5 and TRBJ1-2; TRBD1 is a possible D gene (6 bases). The CDR3 is 15 amino acids. V lost 0 bases, J lost 8 bases, and 16 bases lay in between. The germline gives CDR1 MNHEY, CDR2 SVGAGI. The CDR3 sequence is CASSYSGGPELGYTF. The DNA for the CDR3 is TGTGCCAGCAGTTACTCGGGGGGGCCCGAACTCGGCTACACCTTC.

The V and J genes are TRBV2 and TRBJ2-2; possibly TRBD2 for D (6 bases). V shed 4 bases and J shed 0 bases, with 9 bases lying between them. The germline V gene has CDR1 SNHLY and CDR2 FYNNEI. The CDR3 is 15 amino acids. CDR3 in amino acids: CASSGWGANTGELFF. CDR3 in DNA: TGTGCCAGCAGTGGGTGGGGGGCGAACACCGGGGAGCTGTTTTTT.

This clone was counted a single time. The chain employs TRBV7-9 and TRBJ1-4; 8 nucleotides agree with TRBD1. V trimming: 6 bases; J trimming: 11 bases; junction bases outside the gene matches: 8. This CDR3 is built from 13 residues. Per germline, CDR1 SEHNR and CDR2 FQNEAQ (reference sequence). DNA of the CDR3: TGTGCCAGCAGACAGACAGGGGAGATGAAACTGTTTTTT. Translated, it gives CASRQTGEMKLFF.

The genes are TRBV7-9 and TRBJ2-1; TRBD1 matches at 8 bases. Trimming took 6 bases from V and 4 from J; bases not matched to a gene: 11. The CDR3 has 16 residues. Germline CDR1 is SEHNR and CDR2 is FQNEAQ (reference sequence). CDR3 nucleotides: TGTGCCAGCAGTTCAACTTTCCGGGACAGGTACAATGAGCAGTTCTTC. This translates into CASSSTFRDRYNEQFF.